The 18 T cell receptor beta chains listed next were all sequenced from one sample in a study of T-cell reconstitution after alpha-beta-depleted transplantation in children (dated by TCRdb to about 2016). The treatment or condition label for this specimen denotes: allogeneic hematopoietic cell transplantation with graft depleted of TCRalphabeta T cells and CD19 B cells. Library preparation used PCR. The sequencing machine was an Illumina HiSeq 2500. To normalize quantification of the TCRbeta repertoire, the TCR libraries were built with molecular barcoding that relied on unique molecular identifiers. TCRdb passed the public sequencing reads through fastp at Q25 and MiXCR, retaining productive beta sequences. Each entry merges the rows of one CDR3 protein and shows their most common DNA and genes. This sample is represented by about 540,000 distinct CDR3 sequences; 27% of them were singletons. Of the sample, under 45% is held by the ten largest clones.

Material: PBMCs, obtained before TCRalphabeta/CD19-depleted stem cell transplant. All receptors come from a boy younger than two with Wiskott-Aldrich syndrome, due to receive a stem cell transplant.

The genes are TRBV27 and TRBJ2-7, with D uncertain. The CDR3 is made up of 12 amino acids. Per germline, CDR1 MNHEY and CDR2 SMNVEV (reference sequence). The V end was cut by 7 bases, the J end by 11 bases, with 18 bases between. CDR3 loop: CASKGPGPAKYF. The CDR3 DNA follows: TGTGCCAGCAAGGGCCCCGGGCCCGCTAAGTACTTC.

In its sample, this clonotype was seen many times. V gene TRBV11-2 combines with J gene TRBJ1-5; 10 bases match TRBD1. The CDR3 is 14 amino acids. In germline, CDR1 is SGHAT, CDR2 FQNNGV. V was pared by 3 bases and J by 5 bases, with 1 base of the junction left unmatched. CDR3 protein: CASSLGTGDQPQHF. Written as DNA, the CDR3 is TGTGCCAGCAGCTTGGGGACAGGGGATCAGCCCCAGCATTTT. The whole variable domain, remainder taken from reference TRBV11-2 and TRBJ1-5, is EAGVAQSPRYKIIEKRQSVAFWCNPISGHATLYWYQQILGQGPKLLIQFQNNGVVDDSQLPKDRFSAERLKGVDSTLKIQPAKLEDSAVYLCASSLGTGDQPQHFGDGTRLSIL.

J is TRBJ2-5 and V is TRBV7-2; weak D call: TRBD2 (7 bases). CDR3 length: 15 residues. The germline V and J ends were trimmed by 3 bases and 2 bases, with 13 bases remaining between them. CDR1 is SGHTA, CDR2 FQGNSA, per germline. As DNA, the CDR3 is TGTGCCAGCAGCTTTTTAGGGGGGGTTCAAGAGACCCAGTACTTC. Translating it yields CASSFLGGVQETQYF. Full variable domain (rest looked up from reference TRBV7-2 and TRBJ2-5): GAGVSQSPSNKVTEKGKDVELRCDPISGHTALYWYRQSLGQGLEFLIYFQGNSAPDKSGLPSDRFSAERTGGSVSTLTIQRTQQEDSAVYLCASSFLGGVQETQYFGPGTRLLVL.

Worth noting for this clonotype: This may be a read error, as it is one base from a much larger clone. The chain is built from TRBV2 and TRBJ1-1, with D perhaps TRBD1 (6 bases). This CDR3 comprises 12 residues. The germline CDR1 and CDR2 sequences are SNHLY and FYNNEI. The CDR3 loop is CASSEGGTEAFF. CDR3 DNA sequence: TGTGCCAGCAGCGAAGGGGGAACTGAAGCTTTCTTT.

The V gene is TRBV7-2, the J gene TRBJ2-7; perhaps TRBD2 as D (6 bases). CDR1 SGHTA and CDR2 FQGNSA come from the germline V gene. The CDR3 runs to 13 residues. V dropped 5 bases and J dropped 7 bases, with 15 bases sitting between them. This CDR3 is CASSPRDSLEQYF. The CDR3 DNA reads as TGTGCCAGCAGCCCCCGGGACTCCCTAGAGCAGTACTTC.

The V and J genes are TRBV11-2 and TRBJ2-5; 7 nucleotides align to TRBD1. CDR1 SGHAT and CDR2 FQNNGV come from the germline V gene. The CDR3 has 16 residues. V shed 2 bases and J 4 bases; nucleotides not matched to a gene: 10. The CDR3 loop is CASSLKGVAGGETQYF. DNA of the CDR3: TGTGCCAGCAGCTTAAAGGGGGTAGCAGGGGGAGAGACCCAGTACTTC. Full variable domain (outside the CDR3, taken from reference TRBV11-2 and TRBJ2-5): EAGVAQSPRYKIIEKRQSVAFWCNPISGHATLYWYQQILGQGPKLLIQFQNNGVVDDSQLPKDRFSAERLKGVDSTLKIQPAKLEDSAVYLCASSLKGVAGGETQYFGPGTRLLVL.

This clonotype was counted only a few times. The chain has TRBV20-1 and TRBJ2-7; 9 nucleotides agree with TRBD2. Germline V gene lookup returns CDR1 DFQATT and CDR2 SNEGSKA (reference sequence). The V segment lost 6 bases and the J segment 7 bases; nucleotides outside the gene matches: 10. This CDR3 is 13 amino acids long. CDR3 sequence (DNA): TGCAGTGCCCCCATTAGCGGGAGAGGGGAGCAGTACTTC. Protein sequence: CSAPISGRGEQYF.

This clonotype was counted only a few times. The chain couples TRBV20-1 to TRBJ2-3, with TRBD2 as a possible D gene (6 bases). Germline CDR1 and CDR2: DFQATT and SNEGSKA (reference sequence). Trimming stripped 6 bases from V and 2 bases from J, with 12 bases between. The CDR3 consists of 13 residues. This CDR3 is CSAERVLTDTQYF. The CDR3 DNA sequence: TGCAGTGCAGAGCGGGTACTCACAGATACGCAGTATTTT.

This chain uses TRBV15 with TRBJ2-2; either TRBD1 or TRBD2 may fit D (5 bases each). Germline CDR1 reads LNHNV; CDR2 reads YYDKDF (reference sequence). CDR3 length: 16 amino acids. V was shortened by 1 base and J by 1 base, with 10 bases between the two germline ends. In DNA form, the CDR3 reads TGTGCCACCAGCAGAGCCGGGACGAGGAACACCGGGGAGCTGTTTTTT. Residues: CATSRAGTRNTGELFF. Filled out from reference TRBV15 and TRBJ2-2, the complete variable domain reads DAMVIQNPRYQVTQFGKPVTLSCSQTLNHNVMYWYQQKSSQAPKLLFHYYDKDFNNEADTPDNFQSRRPNTSFCFLDIRSPGLGDTAMYLCATSRAGTRNTGELFFGEGSRLTVL.

The gene calls are TRBV5-5 and TRBJ1-6; D gene unclear. Trimming took 4 bases from V and 9 from J, leaving 11 bases between them. The CDR3 has 13 amino acids. Germline V gene data show CDR1 as SGHKS and CDR2 as YYEKEE (reference sequence). The CDR3 nucleotides read TGTGCCAGCAGCGCGGACTGGATTTCACCCCTCCACTTT. This sequence encodes CASSADWISPLHF. Using reference TRBV5-5 and TRBJ1-6 for the parts outside the CDR3, the full variable domain is DAGVTQSPTHLIKTRGQQVTLRCSPISGHKSVSWYQQVLGQGPQFIFQYYEKEERGRGNFPDRFSARQFPNYSSELNVNALLLGDSALYLCASSADWISPLHFGNGTRLTVT.

V gene TRBV6-6 combines with J gene TRBJ2-3; 13 nucleotides align to TRBD2. This CDR3 has 16 residues. V was clipped by 8 bases and J by 5 bases; unmatched bases: 10. The germline V gene has CDR1 MNHNY and CDR2 SVGAGI (reference sequence). CDR3 sequence reads: CASLPGLAGRGDTQYF. Here the CDR3 DNA reads TGTGCCAGCTTACCGGGACTAGCGGGACGAGGAGATACGCAGTATTTT.

The V and J genes are TRBV7-2 and TRBJ2-5; D might be TRBD2 (6 bases). From germline, CDR1 is SGHTA and CDR2 FQGNSA. V lost 5 bases, J lost 4 bases, and 14 bases lay in between. The CDR3 has 14 residues. CDR3: CASSPSAAGETQYF. For the CDR3, the DNA is TGTGCCAGCAGCCCTAGCGCGGCGGGAGAGACCCAGTACTTC.

A few counts support this clonotype. V is TRBV2 and J is TRBJ2-2; TRBD1 matches 7 bases. CDR1 and CDR2 (germline): SNHLY, FYNNEI. The CDR3 is 15 residues long. Trimming cost V 6 bases and J 2 bases; bases outside gene matches: 6. Here the CDR3 reads CASRVQGINTGELFF. CDR3 nucleotide sequence: TGTGCCAGCAGGGTACAGGGGATTAACACCGGGGAGCTGTTTTTT.

The chain has TRBV5-1 and TRBJ2-2; D call uncertain. This CDR3 has 14 amino acids. V dropped 2 bases and J dropped 6 bases, with 11 bases sitting between them. CDR1 SGHRS and CDR2 YFSETQ come from the germline V gene. CDR3 residues: CASSFYDPAGELFF. The CDR3 nucleotides read TGCGCCAGCAGCTTCTACGACCCGGCCGGGGAGCTGTTTTTT.

In its sample, this clonotype was seen a few times. The V gene is TRBV11-2, the J gene TRBJ2-1, with a weak D call TRBD2 (7 bases). The germline V gene has CDR1 SGHAT and CDR2 FQNNGV. The CDR3 sequence is 12 residues long. The V gene lost 3 bases and the J gene lost 11 bases, with 11 bases spanning the gap. The CDR3 coding sequence is TGTGCCAGCAGCTTGGGGGGGACAAAGCAGTTCTTC. Its protein is CASSLGGTKQFF. Together with reference TRBV11-2 and TRBJ2-1, the CDR3 gives the full variable domain: EAGVAQSPRYKIIEKRQSVAFWCNPISGHATLYWYQQILGQGPKLLIQFQNNGVVDDSQLPKDRFSAERLKGVDSTLKIQPAKLEDSAVYLCASSLGGTKQFFGPGTRLTVL.

The chain combines TRBV20-1 with TRBJ2-1; 11 bases match TRBD1. The V gene's germline CDR1 is DFQATT and CDR2 SNEGSKA (reference sequence). The V and J ends lost 2 bases and 10 bases, in that order; junction bases with no gene match: 13. The CDR3 loop spans 16 amino acids. CDR3 DNA sequence: TGCAGTGCTAGATTCCGTGTACGGGGACAGGGGGGCGAGCAGTTCTTC. Its translation: CSARFRVRGQGGEQFF.

This clonotype was counted between two and nine times. V gene TRBV7-3 combines with J gene TRBJ1-1, with D unresolved. The V and J ends lost 5 bases and 2 bases respectively, with 9 bases between them. Germline-derived CDR1 and CDR2 are SGHTA and FQGTGA. This CDR3 comprises 13 residues. The CDR3 coding sequence is TGTGCCAGCAGCACTACAGCTAACACTGAAGCTTTCTTT. Residues: CASSTTANTEAFF. The variable domain in full, with the rest retrieved from reference TRBV7-3 and TRBJ1-1, is GAGVSQTPSNKVTEKGKYVELRCDPISGHTALYWYRQSLGQGPEFLIYFQGTGAADDSGLPNDRFFAVRPEGSVSTLKIQRTERGDSAVYLCASSTTANTEAFFGQGTRLTVV.

The sample holds a few counts of this clonotype. J is TRBJ2-3 and V is TRBV2; 8 nucleotides match TRBD2. Germline V gene lookup returns CDR1 SNHLY and CDR2 FYNNEI. The CDR3 extends over 17 amino acids. The V gene end was trimmed by 6 bases and the J gene end by 2 bases; junction bases not matched to a gene: 13. The CDR3 protein is CASRPAGGAAYTDTQYF. The CDR3, as DNA: TGTGCCAGCAGGCCCGCGGGGGGAGCGGCATACACAGATACGCAGTATTTT.